Listed here are 19 T cell receptor beta chains from one sample, sequenced in a study of cytomegalovirus exposure and HLA in healthy donors (dated by TCRdb to 2015 to 2018). The method was the immunoSEQ multiplex PCR assay. The multiplex PCR relied on a mix of 60 forward primers for TCR Vbeta segments and 13 reverse primers for TCR Jbeta segments. The clones in this table, taken by TCRdb from immuneACCESS, are in-frame only. Not every clone is retained; where verified, under half of the shortfall comes from an unresolved V gene, and the cause of the rest is unknown. The table for this sample lists 150,000 to 200,000 clones; roughly 70% of them were counted only once. Roughly 1.6% of the sample goes to the ten largest clones. The sample was PBMCs. Receptors were obtained from a girl between 10 and 17 years old in good health and CMV-seronegative.

The chain combines TRBV2 with TRBJ1-1; 8 bases agree with TRBD1. Looked up from germline, CDR1 is SNHLY and CDR2 is FYNNEI. The CDR3 loop spans 15 amino acids. V trimming: 6 bases; J trimming: 10 bases; junction bases outside the gene matches: 16. The CDR3 sequence is CASSQGRQGATGAFF. CDR3 DNA: TGTGCCAGCAGCCAAGGGAGGCAGGGGGCCACGGGAGCTTTCTTT.

This clone was recorded only once. J is TRBJ1-5 and V is TRBV5-6; D unclear. The CDR3 sequence is 15 residues long. V gave up 4 bases and J gave up 1 base, with 12 bases separating them. CDR1 is SGHDT, CDR2 YYEEEE, per germline. The chain's CDR3 is CASSLGGWSNQPQHF. The CDR3 DNA reads as TGTGCCAGCAGCCTTGGAGGGTGGAGCAATCAGCCCCAGCATTTT.

CDR3: CASTKRGRETQYF. The CDR3 bases are TGTGCCAGCACGAAGCGGGGGCGAGAGACCCAGTACTTC. The chain employs TRBV6-5 and TRBJ2-5, with TRBD2 matching 8 bases. Per the germline V gene, CDR1 is MNHEY and CDR2 is SVGAGI. The junction had 5 bases not matched to a gene; V was cut back by 7 bases and J by 4 bases. CDR3 length: 13 amino acids.

This rearrangement joins TRBV11-3 to TRBJ2-1; TRBD2 might be the D (6 bases). Germline V gene lookup returns CDR1 SGHNT and CDR2 YENEEA. Trimming took 0 bases from V and 12 from J, leaving 12 bases between them. CDR3 length: 13 amino acids. The CDR3 region has the DNA TGTGCCAGCAGCTTAGAAGAGGCGGGGAGGCAGTTCTTC. It yields the protein CASSLEEAGRQFF.

This clone was picked up a small number of times. The chain links TRBV2 to TRBJ1-3; 9 nucleotides agree with TRBD1. Germline loops: CDR1 SNHLY, CDR2 FYNNEI. With V trimmed by 6 bases and J by 4 bases, 7 bases remained unmatched. The CDR3 totals 15 residues. The CDR3 sequence: CASSRGQGTGNTIYF. For the CDR3, the DNA is TGTGCCAGCAGCAGAGGACAGGGGACAGGAAACACCATATATTTT.

This clone has just a few counts. The chain links TRBV27 to TRBJ2-1; unclear D gene. The CDR3 loop spans 14 amino acids. Germline CDR1 and CDR2: MNHEY and SMNVEV (reference sequence). V lost 4 bases and J 0 bases, leaving 7 bases between the germline ends. The CDR3 nucleotides are TGTGCCAGCAGTTCACTGAGCTCCTACAATGAGCAGTTCTTC. It translates to CASSSLSSYNEQFF.

V gene TRBV27 combines with J gene TRBJ2-7; TRBD1 matches 7 bases. V lost 6 bases, J lost 2 bases, and 10 bases stayed unmatched. Germline V lookup: CDR1 MNHEY, CDR2 SMNVEV (reference sequence). The CDR3 has 15 amino acids. CDR3 sequence (DNA): TGTGCCAGCAGGAAGACAGGGACGTTCACCTACGAGCAGTACTTC. Encoded protein: CASRKTGTFTYEQYF.

The chain employs TRBV21-1 and TRBJ1-2; the D segment call TRBD1 is taken from the table without a DNA check. TRBV21-1 corresponds to a pseudogene. CDR3 length equals 16 residues. The CDR3 here is CASSKGWDRKYYGYTF. CDR3 coding DNA: TGTGCCAGCAGCAAAGGGTGGGACAGGAAATACTATGGCTACACCTTC.

The rearrangement joins TRBV9 to TRBJ2-1; 7 bases map to TRBD1. V gave up 0 bases and J gave up 8 bases; unmatched junction bases: 17. This CDR3 has 18 residues. Germline V gene sequence: CDR1 SGDLS, CDR2 YYNGEE. The CDR3 loop is CASSVAGLGTGAQDEQFF. As DNA, the CDR3 is TGTGCCAGCAGCGTAGCGGGCCTTGGAACAGGGGCGCAGGATGAGCAGTTCTTC. Combining the CDR3 with reference TRBV9 and TRBJ2-1 gives the whole variable domain DSGVTQTPKHLITATGQRVTLRCSPRSGDLSVYWYQQSLDQGLQFLIQYYNGEERAKGNILERFSAQQFPDLHSELNLSSLELGDSALYFCASSVAGLGTGAQDEQFFGPGTRLTVL.

J is TRBJ1-6 and V is TRBV13; D is perhaps TRBD1 (5 bases). The CDR3 is 16 residues long. CDR1 PRHDT and CDR2 FYEKMQ come from the germline V gene (reference sequence). With 0 bases removed from V and 6 bases from J, the gap between germline ends came to 12 bases. Written as DNA, the CDR3 is TGTGCCAGCAGCTTAGGACAAGGGGTGGCTAATTCACCCCTCCACTTT. Residues: CASSLGQGVANSPLHF.

The rearrangement links TRBV2 to TRBJ2-3; 13 bases align to TRBD2. Germline CDR1 is SNHLY and CDR2 is FYNNEI. This CDR3 is built from 14 residues. The trim removed 10 bases at V and 4 bases at J, leaving 5 bases unmatched. The chain's CDR3 is CAITSGGAPDTQYF. The CDR3, as DNA: TGTGCCATAACTAGCGGGGGGGCCCCAGATACGCAGTATTTT.

In its sample, this clone was seen a few times. V usage is TRBV5-1 and J usage is TRBJ1-3; 10 nucleotides match TRBD1. V was pared by 4 bases and J by 0 bases, with 16 bases of the junction left unmatched. The germline V gene encodes CDR1 SGHRS and CDR2 YFSETQ. The CDR3 consists of 20 residues. The CDR3 DNA sequence: TGCGCCAGCAGCCCTGGTCGACAGGGGGCCACCTTAAGCTCTGGAAACACCATATATTTT. This encodes CASSPGRQGATLSSGNTIYF.

This chain uses TRBV7-9 with TRBJ2-5, with 11 nucleotides matching TRBD2. CDR1 and CDR2 from the germline V gene are SEHNR and FQNEAQ (reference sequence). The CDR3 runs 16 residues. Trimming at V came to 1 base and at J to 5 bases, leaving 6 bases not matched to a gene. This CDR3 reads CASSLGTSGGSETQYF. The CDR3 DNA follows: TGTGCCAGCAGCTTAGGAACTAGCGGGGGTTCGGAGACCCAGTACTTC.

The chain recombines TRBV7-9 with TRBJ2-7, with D hard to call. Trimming shortened V by 3 bases and J by 5 bases, and 8 bases separated the two germline ends. CDR1 is SEHNR, CDR2 FQNEAQ, per germline (reference sequence). CDR3 length: 12 amino acids. The CDR3 region has the DNA TGTGCCAGCAGCTTCCAAAGAGACGAGCAGTACTTC. Its translation is CASSFQRDEQYF.

The gene calls are TRBV18 and TRBJ2-1; possibly TRBD2 for D (6 bases). This CDR3 spans 16 amino acids. The germline V and J ends were trimmed by 2 bases and 15 bases, with 26 bases remaining between them. Germline CDR1 is KGHSH and CDR2 is LQKENI. The CDR3 sequence is CASSPFREHERMGWFF. CDR3 DNA sequence: TGTGCCAGCTCACCATTCCGGGAGCATGAGAGGATGGGATGGTTCTTC.

This clone was observed a single time. CDR3 residues: CSVRLGDYGYTF. The CDR3 region has the DNA TGCAGCGTTCGGCTAGGGGACTATGGCTACACCTTC. The chain has TRBV29-1 and TRBJ1-2; D may be TRBD1 (5 bases). The CDR3 has 12 amino acids. Trimming took off 5 bases at V and 3 bases at J, with 10 bases between the two ends. The germline CDR1 and CDR2 sequences are SQVTM and ANQGSEA.

The CDR3 here is CASSWGGDTQYF. The CDR3 DNA is TGCGCCAGCAGCTGGGGGGGTGATACGCAGTATTTT. This chain connects TRBV5-1 to TRBJ2-3, with TRBD2 identical over 7 bases. The V segment lost 3 bases and the J segment 6 bases; nucleotides outside the gene matches: 1. CDR1 is SGHRS and CDR2 is YFSETQ in the germline V gene. This CDR3 has 12 residues.

This sequence joins TRBV10-1 and TRBJ1-1, with TRBD1 as a possible D gene (5 bases). The V gene's germline CDR1 is WNHNN and CDR2 SYGVQD (reference sequence). The CDR3 covers 15 residues. Trimming pared 5 bases from V and 1 base from J, leaving 14 bases between. The CDR3 nucleotides are TGCGCCAGCAGTAAAGGGGACTTTCAGAACACTGAAGCTTTCTTT. This codes for CASSKGDFQNTEAFF.

The V gene is TRBV19, the J gene TRBJ1-6, with 9 bases lining up with TRBD1. The CDR3 totals 14 residues. In germline, CDR1 is LNHDA, CDR2 SQIVND (reference sequence). The J segment lost 9 bases and the V segment lost 4 bases, leaving 4 bases of the junction unmatched. As DNA, the CDR3 is TGTGCCAGTAGTACCGGGACAGGGACTTCACCCCTCCACTTT. Its translation is CASSTGTGTSPLHF.